Listed below are T cell receptor beta chains from one sample, sequenced in a study of blood T cell repertoires in COVID-19. Only in-frame clones appear in the TCRdb table, and some are missing; sequencing was by immunoSEQ multiplex PCR. This sample has approximately 170,000 clones; around 85% occur once, and the top ten carry roughly 1.3%. The sequenced sample was peripheral blood. The receptors shown here come from a man between 60 and 75 years old who had recovered from COVID-19. Both conserved end residues are part of each CDR3. The D gene is left open where the match is weak. Rows give clone size only sometimes, using once, few, many, or a class for an expanded clone.

clone_size,v_call,j_call,d_call,cdr3_nt,cdr3_aa
.,TRBV11-2,TRBJ1-6,TRBD1,TGTGCCAGCAGCCCTAGGACAGGGGATAATTCACCCCTCCACTTT,CASSPRTGDNSPLHF
.,TRBV6-2/TRBV6-3,TRBJ2-7,.,TGTGCCAGCAGCCCAGGGGGGGCGGCCTACGAGCAGTACTTC,CASSPGGAAYEQYF
.,TRBV18,TRBJ1-1,.,TGTGCCAGCTCAATCACAGAAAACACTGAAGCTTTCTTT,CASSITENTEAFF
.,TRBV7-2,TRBJ1-1,.,TGTGCCAGCAGCCCACCGGACGGGGGGGACCACACTGAAGCTTTCTTT,CASSPPDGGDHTEAFF
.,TRBV11-2,TRBJ2-1,TRBD2,TGTGCCAGCAGCTTGCTACTTCTTAGCGGGTACAATGAGCAGTTCTTC,CASSLLLLSGYNEQFF
.,TRBV5-1,TRBJ1-2,TRBD1,TGCGCCAGCAGCCCCGTAGACAGGGGATCGGGTGGCTACACCTTC,CASSPVDRGSGGYTF
once,TRBV9,TRBJ1-4,TRBD1,TGTGCCAGCAGCCTAGGACAGGGAACAACTAATGAAAAACTGTTTTTT,CASSLGQGTTNEKLFF
.,TRBV6-5,TRBJ2-7,.,TGTGCCACCTCGGGACACAGCTCCTACGAGCAGTACTTC,CATSGHSSYEQYF
.,TRBV11-2,TRBJ2-5,TRBD2,TGTGCCAGCAGCTCCCCGGGGGGCCAAGAGACCCAGTACTTC,CASSSPGGQETQYF
.,TRBV6-5,TRBJ1-2,.,TGTGCCAGCAGTCGGGACTTCGTGAACTATGGCTACACCTTC,CASSRDFVNYGYTF
.,TRBV27,TRBJ1-6,.,TGTGCCAGCAGTCGGTGGGTCTCCAGGGATTCACCCCTCCACTTT,CASSRWVSRDSPLHF
.,TRBV19,TRBJ1-2,TRBD1,TGTGCCAGTAGTCCCTTACAGGGGGCGAGCTATGGCTACACCTTC,CASSPLQGASYGYTF
.,TRBV2,TRBJ1-4,.,TGTGCCAGCAGCGGACAGGAAAAACTGTTTTTT,CASSGQEKLFF
.,TRBV28,TRBJ2-4,TRBD1,TGTGCCAGCAGTTCGCTGTATGACAGGGGGAACATTCAGTACTTC,CASSSLYDRGNIQYF
.,TRBV7-2,TRBJ1-2,.,TGTGCCAGCAGCTCCTTCCGGGAGGATGGCTACACCTTC,CASSSFREDGYTF
once,TRBV24-1,TRBJ2-3,TRBD1,TGTGCCACCAGCACGGACAGGTTAGGCACAGATACGCAGTATTTT,CATSTDRLGTDTQYF
.,TRBV7-2,TRBJ2-5,.,TGTGCCAGCAGCTTCTCAGGTCTGAAAGAGACCCAGTACTTC,CASSFSGLKETQYF
.,TRBV2,TRBJ2-1,.,TGTGCCAGCAGTCTATACAATGAGCAGTTCTTC,CASSLYNEQFF
.,TRBV6-5,TRBJ1-5,TRBD1,TGTGCCAGCAGTTACGCCAGACAGGGTAATCAGCCCCAGCATTTT,CASSYARQGNQPQHF
.,TRBV7-9,TRBJ2-7,.,TGTGCCAGCAGCTTAGACGGAGTCTACGAGCAGTACTTC,CASSLDGVYEQYF
.,TRBV18,TRBJ2-1,.,TGTGCCAGCTCACTGCCCGGGGAACCGGTCCCCTACAATGAGCAGTTCTTC,CASSLPGEPVPYNEQFF
.,TRBV21-1,TRBJ1-5,.,TGTGCCAGCATCACAGGGTTCGATCAGCCCCAGCATTTT,CASITGFDQPQHF
.,TRBV7-5,TRBJ1-5,.,TGTGCCAGAAGCTTATGTAGGGGGCACTTTAGCAATCAGCCCCAGCATTTT,CARSLCRGHFSNQPQHF
.,TRBV4-3,TRBJ1-3,.,TGCGCCAGCAGCCGAGACGCGGTCGCCCCTGGAAACACCATATATTTT,CASSRDAVAPGNTIYF
.,TRBV5-1,TRBJ2-3,TRBD2,TGCGCCAGCAGCTTGAGGACTAGCGGGGGAAACACAGATACGCAGTATTTT,CASSLRTSGGNTDTQYF
.,TRBV7-9,TRBJ1-1,.,TGTGCCAGCAGCTCCGCAGAGAACACTGAAGCTTTCTTT,CASSSAENTEAFF
.,TRBV5-1,TRBJ1-2,TRBD1,TGCGCCAGCAGCACCGGACAGGGTTCCTATGGCTACACCTTC,CASSTGQGSYGYTF
once,TRBV27,TRBJ2-5,TRBD2,TGTGCCAGCAGTTCCCGCCAGCTCGGAAGTTGGACTAGCGGGGGGAAGGTGGAGACCCAGTACTTC,CASSSRQLGSWTSGGKVETQYF
.,TRBV19,TRBJ1-2,TRBD1,TGTGCCAGTACTGCGGACAGGAGCTACACCTTC,CASTADRSYTF
.,TRBV4-3,TRBJ2-2,.,TGCGCCAGCAGCCTCCTTTCGGGGACACTAAACACCGGGGAGCTGTTTTTT,CASSLLSGTLNTGELFF
.,TRBV19,TRBJ1-4,.,TGTGCCAGCCGGAGTGCAACTAATGAAAAACTGTTTTTT,CASRSATNEKLFF
.,TRBV7-9,TRBJ2-7,.,TGTGCCAGCAGGGCAGGGGAGTACGAGCAGTACTTC,CASRAGEYEQYF
.,TRBV5-4,TRBJ1-1,TRBD1,TGTGCCAGCAGCTCGCACCCTACCCCTACAGGGGGCACTGAAGCTTTCTTT,CASSSHPTPTGGTEAFF
.,TRBV6-5,TRBJ2-2,.,TGTGCCAGCAGTTCAGGGTATTTCGATCCCGGGGAGCTGTTTTTT,CASSSGYFDPGELFF
.,TRBV3-1/TRBV3-2,TRBJ2-2,.,TGTGCCAGCAGCCAAGGGGTGGGGGGGGCGAGCACCGGGGAGCTGTTTTTT,CASSQGVGGASTGELFF
.,TRBV6-4,TRBJ1-6,.,TGTGCCAGCAGTGACGGGACAAATTCACCCCTCCACTTT,CASSDGTNSPLHF
.,TRBV5-6,TRBJ2-5,.,TGTGCCAGCAGCTTGGAGGCGGGGCTCCAAGAGACCCAGTACTTC,CASSLEAGLQETQYF
.,TRBV30,TRBJ1-1,TRBD1,TGTGCCTGGGGCCGGGACAGGGGCTCGCAAGCTTTCTTT,CAWGRDRGSQAFF
.,TRBV5-8,TRBJ2-2,.,TGTGCCAGCAGCCGCGGACACACGACCGACCCCGGGGAGCTGTTTTTT,CASSRGHTTDPGELFF
.,TRBV7-2,TRBJ2-7,TRBD1,TGTGCCAGCAGCTTCGAGGGACAGCTTCCCTACGAGCAGTACTTC,CASSFEGQLPYEQYF
few,TRBV7-2,TRBJ2-3,.,TGTGCCAGCAGCTTATGGGGTGGGACAAGAACCACAGATACGCAGTATTTT,CASSLWGGTRTTDTQYF
.,TRBV3-1/TRBV3-2,TRBJ2-1,TRBD2,TGTGCCAGCAGCTCGCGACTAGCGGGGGGGCGTCATGAGCAGTTCTTC,CASSSRLAGGRHEQFF
.,TRBV18,TRBJ1-2,.,TGTGCCAGCTCACCCCCCGCAGTTCGTATCTACACCTTC,CASSPPAVRIYTF
.,TRBV4-1,TRBJ2-7,.,TGCGCCAGCAGCCAAGATCTGAGCTACGAGCAGTACTTC,CASSQDLSYEQYF
.,TRBV10-3,TRBJ1-5,TRBD1,TGTGCCATCGGCGACAGGGCGGAGGGTCAGCCCCAGCATTTT,CAIGDRAEGQPQHF
.,TRBV12-5,TRBJ2-5,TRBD1,TGTGCTAGTGGTTTGGGACAGGGGGTAGAGACCCAGTACTTC,CASGLGQGVETQYF
few,TRBV5-1,TRBJ1-5,TRBD1,TGCGCCAGCAGGCTAAACCAAGACAGGGACTGGGAGCCCCAGCATTTT,CASRLNQDRDWEPQHF
.,TRBV12-5,TRBJ1-2,TRBD1,TGTGCTAGCCGTTTAGCCCCCCAAGTGTCCGGGACAGGGGGTTCTGGTCTCACCTTC,CASRLAPQVSGTGGSGLTF
.,TRBV20-1,TRBJ1-2,TRBD1,TGCAGTGCTAGTGTCGGGACAGGGATGGGGAGTGTCTATGGCTACACCTTC,CSASVGTGMGSVYGYTF
.,TRBV28,TRBJ1-4,.,TGTGCCAGCAGTTTCAGGGGAAGGCCAACTAATGAAAAACTGTTTTTT,CASSFRGRPTNEKLFF